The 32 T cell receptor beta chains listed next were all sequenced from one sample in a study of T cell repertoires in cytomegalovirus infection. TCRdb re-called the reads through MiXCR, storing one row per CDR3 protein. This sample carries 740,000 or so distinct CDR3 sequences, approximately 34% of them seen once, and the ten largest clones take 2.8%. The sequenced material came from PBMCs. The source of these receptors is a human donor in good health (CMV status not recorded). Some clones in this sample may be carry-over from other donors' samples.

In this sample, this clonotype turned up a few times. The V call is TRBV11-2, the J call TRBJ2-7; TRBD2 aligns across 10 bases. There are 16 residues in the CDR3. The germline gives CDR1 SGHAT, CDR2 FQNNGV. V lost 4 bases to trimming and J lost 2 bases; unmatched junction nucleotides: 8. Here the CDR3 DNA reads TGTGCCAGCAGCTCTCGGACTAGCGGCCCCCCCTACGAGCAGTACTTC. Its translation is CASSSRTSGPPYEQYF.

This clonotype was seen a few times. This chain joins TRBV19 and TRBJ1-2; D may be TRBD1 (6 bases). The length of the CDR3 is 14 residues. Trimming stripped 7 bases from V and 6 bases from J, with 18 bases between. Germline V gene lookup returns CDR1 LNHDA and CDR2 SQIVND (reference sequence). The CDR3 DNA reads TGTGCCAGTAAGGCCGAGCCAGGGGCCCATGGCTACACCTTC. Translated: CASKAEPGAHGYTF.

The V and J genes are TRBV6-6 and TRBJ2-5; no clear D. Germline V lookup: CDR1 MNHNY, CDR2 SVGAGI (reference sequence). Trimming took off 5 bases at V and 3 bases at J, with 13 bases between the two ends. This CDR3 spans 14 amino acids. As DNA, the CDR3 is TGTGCCAGCAGTATAGTCGGGCCCGAAGAGACCCAGTACTTC. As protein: CASSIVGPEETQYF.

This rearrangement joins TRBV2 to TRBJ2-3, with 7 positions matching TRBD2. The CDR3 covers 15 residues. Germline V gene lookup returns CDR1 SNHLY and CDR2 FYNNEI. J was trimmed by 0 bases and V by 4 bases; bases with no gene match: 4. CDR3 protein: CASSGWEGSTDTQYF. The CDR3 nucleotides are TGTGCCAGCAGTGGATGGGAGGGGAGCACAGATACGCAGTATTTT.

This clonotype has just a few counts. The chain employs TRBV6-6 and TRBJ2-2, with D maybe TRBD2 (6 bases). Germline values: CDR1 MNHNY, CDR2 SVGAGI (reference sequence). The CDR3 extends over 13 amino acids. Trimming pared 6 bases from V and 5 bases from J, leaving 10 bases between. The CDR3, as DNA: TGTGCCAGCAGGAGGGACTCAACCGGGGAGCTGTTTTTT. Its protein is CASRRDSTGELFF.

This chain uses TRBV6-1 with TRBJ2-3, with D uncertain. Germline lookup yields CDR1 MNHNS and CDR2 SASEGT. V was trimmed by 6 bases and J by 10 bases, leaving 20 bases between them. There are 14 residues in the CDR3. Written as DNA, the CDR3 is TGTGCCAGCAGAAGGGCTTTGGAACAATACGCGCAGTATTTT. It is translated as CASRRALEQYAQYF.

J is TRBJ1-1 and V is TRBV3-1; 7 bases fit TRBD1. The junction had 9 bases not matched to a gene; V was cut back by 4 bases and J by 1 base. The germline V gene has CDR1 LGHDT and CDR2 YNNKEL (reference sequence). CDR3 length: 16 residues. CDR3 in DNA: TGTGCCAGCAGCCCGAACGCTTGGACAGGGAACACTGAAGCTTTCTTT. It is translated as CASSPNAWTGNTEAFF. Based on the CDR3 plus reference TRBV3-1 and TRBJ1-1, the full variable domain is DTAVSQTPKYLVTQMGNDKSIKCEQNLGHDTMYWYKQDSKKFLKIMFSYNNKELIINETVPNRFSPKSPDKAHLNLHINSLELGDSAVYFCASSPNAWTGNTEAFFGQGTRLTVV.

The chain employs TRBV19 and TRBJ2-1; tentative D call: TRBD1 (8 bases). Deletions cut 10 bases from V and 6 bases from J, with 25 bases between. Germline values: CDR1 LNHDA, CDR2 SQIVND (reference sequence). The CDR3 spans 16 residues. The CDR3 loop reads CATSPNRGRASNEQFF. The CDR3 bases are TGTGCCACCAGTCCCAACAGGGGGAGGGCCTCCAATGAGCAGTTCTTC.

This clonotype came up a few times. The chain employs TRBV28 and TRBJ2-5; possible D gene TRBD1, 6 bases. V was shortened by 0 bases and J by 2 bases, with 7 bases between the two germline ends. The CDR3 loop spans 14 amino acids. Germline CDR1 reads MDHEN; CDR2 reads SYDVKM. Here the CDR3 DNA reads TGTGCCAGCAGTTTATGGGACAGACAAGAGACCCAGTACTTC. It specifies CASSLWDRQETQYF.

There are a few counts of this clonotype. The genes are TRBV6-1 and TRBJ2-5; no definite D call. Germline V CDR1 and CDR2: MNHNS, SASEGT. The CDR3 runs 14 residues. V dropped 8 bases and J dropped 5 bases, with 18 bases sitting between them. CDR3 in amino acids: CASGVGASYETQYF. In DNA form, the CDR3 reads TGTGCCAGCGGAGTGGGCGCATCATATGAGACCCAGTACTTC.

CDR3 bases: TGTGCCAGCAGGGGCGTGGAGACAAAAGGAAACACCATATATTTT. Amino acids: CASRGVETKGNTIYF. The rearrangement links TRBV5-4 to TRBJ1-3; no definite D call. In germline, CDR1 is SGHNT, CDR2 YYREEE (reference sequence). The V and J ends lost 5 bases and 4 bases respectively, with 16 bases between them. The CDR3 has 15 amino acids.

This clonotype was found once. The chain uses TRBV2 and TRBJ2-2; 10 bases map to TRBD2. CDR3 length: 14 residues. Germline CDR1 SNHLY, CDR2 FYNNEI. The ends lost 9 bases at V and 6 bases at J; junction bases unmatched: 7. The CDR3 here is CARPSGSEAGELFF. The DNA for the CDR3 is TGTGCCAGACCTAGCGGGAGCGAGGCCGGGGAGCTGTTTTTT. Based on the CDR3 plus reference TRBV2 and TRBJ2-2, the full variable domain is EPEVTQTPSHQVTQMGQEVILRCVPISNHLYFYWYRQILGQKVEFLVSFYNNEISEKSEIFDDQFSVERPDGSNFTLKIRSTKLEDSAMYFCARPSGSEAGELFFGEGSRLTVL.

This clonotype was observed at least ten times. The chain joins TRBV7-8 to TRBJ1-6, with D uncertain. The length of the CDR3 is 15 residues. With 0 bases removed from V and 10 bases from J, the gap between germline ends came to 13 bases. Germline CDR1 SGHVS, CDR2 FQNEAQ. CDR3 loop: CASSLAEAEYSPLHF. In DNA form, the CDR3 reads TGTGCCAGCAGCTTAGCGGAGGCAGAATACTCACCCCTCCACTTT. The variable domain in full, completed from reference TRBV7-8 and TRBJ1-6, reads GAGVSQSPRYKVAKRGQDVALRCDPISGHVSLFWYQQALGQGPEFLTYFQNEAQLDKSGLPSDRFFAERPEGSVSTLKIQRTQQEDSAVYLCASSLAEAEYSPLHFGNGTRLTVT.

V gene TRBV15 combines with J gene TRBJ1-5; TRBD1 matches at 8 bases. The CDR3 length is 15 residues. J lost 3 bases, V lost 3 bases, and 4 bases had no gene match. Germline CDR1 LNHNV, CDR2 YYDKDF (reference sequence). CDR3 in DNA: TGTGCCACCAGCAGTCCAGGGGGCTTCAATCAGCCCCAGCATTTT. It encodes CATSSPGGFNQPQHF. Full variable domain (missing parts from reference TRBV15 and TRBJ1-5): DAMVIQNPRYQVTQFGKPVTLSCSQTLNHNVMYWYQQKSSQAPKLLFHYYDKDFNNEADTPDNFQSRRPNTSFCFLDIRSPGLGDTAMYLCATSSPGGFNQPQHFGDGTRLSIL.

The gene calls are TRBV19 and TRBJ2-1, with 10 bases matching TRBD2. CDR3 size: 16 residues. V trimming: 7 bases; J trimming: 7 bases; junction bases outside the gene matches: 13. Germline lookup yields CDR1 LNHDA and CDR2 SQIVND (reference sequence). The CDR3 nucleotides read TGTGCCAGTACTCAGCGGGGGGGCATTTTTAGTAATGAGCAGTTCTTC. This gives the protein CASTQRGGIFSNEQFF.

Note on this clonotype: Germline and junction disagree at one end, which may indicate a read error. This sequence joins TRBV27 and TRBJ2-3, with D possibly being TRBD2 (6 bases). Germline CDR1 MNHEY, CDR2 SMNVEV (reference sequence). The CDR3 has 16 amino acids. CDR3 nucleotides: TGTGACAGCAGTTGTGGGCGGGACGATAGCACAGATACGCAGTATTTT. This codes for CDSSCGRDDSTDTQYF.

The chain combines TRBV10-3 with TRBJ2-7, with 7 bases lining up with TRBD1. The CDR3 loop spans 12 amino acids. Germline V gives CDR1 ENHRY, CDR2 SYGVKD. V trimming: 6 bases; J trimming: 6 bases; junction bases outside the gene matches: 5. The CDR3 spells CAISLTGPEQYF. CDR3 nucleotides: TGTGCCATCAGCCTGACAGGGCCCGAGCAGTACTTC.

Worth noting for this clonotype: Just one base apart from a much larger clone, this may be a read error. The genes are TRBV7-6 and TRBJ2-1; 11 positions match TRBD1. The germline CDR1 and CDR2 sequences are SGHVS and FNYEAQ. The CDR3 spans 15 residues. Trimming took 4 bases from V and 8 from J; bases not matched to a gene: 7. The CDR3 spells CASSYPGQGVDEQFF. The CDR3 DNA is TGTGCCAGCAGCTACCCGGGACAGGGGGTCGATGAGCAGTTCTTC.

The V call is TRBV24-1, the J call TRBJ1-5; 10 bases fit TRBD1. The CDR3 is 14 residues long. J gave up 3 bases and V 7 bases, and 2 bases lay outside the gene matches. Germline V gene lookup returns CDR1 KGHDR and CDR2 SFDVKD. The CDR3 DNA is TGTGCCACCAGCAGACAGGGGGCCAATCAGCCCCAGCATTTT. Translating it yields CATSRQGANQPQHF.

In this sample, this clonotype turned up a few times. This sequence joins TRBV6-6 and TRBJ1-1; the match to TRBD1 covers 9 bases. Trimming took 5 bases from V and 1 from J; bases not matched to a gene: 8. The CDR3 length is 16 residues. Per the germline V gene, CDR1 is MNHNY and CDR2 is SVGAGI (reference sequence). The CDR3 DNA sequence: TGTGCCAGCAGTCACCCGGTGGGACAGGGGAACACTGAAGCTTTCTTT. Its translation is CASSHPVGQGNTEAFF.

This CDR3 reads CASSIDGLNEKLFF. The CDR3, as DNA: TGCGCCAGCAGCATCGACGGACTTAATGAAAAACTGTTTTTT. J is TRBJ1-4 and V is TRBV5-1; the D is unclear. Trimming removed 4 bases from V and 4 bases from J, with 11 bases in between. Germline V gives CDR1 SGHRS, CDR2 YFSETQ. The CDR3 has 14 residues.

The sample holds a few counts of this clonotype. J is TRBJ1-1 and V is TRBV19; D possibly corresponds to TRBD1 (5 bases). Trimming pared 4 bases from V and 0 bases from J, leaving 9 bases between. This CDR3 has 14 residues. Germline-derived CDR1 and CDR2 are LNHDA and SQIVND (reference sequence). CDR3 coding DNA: TGTGCCAGTAGTACGGGGGGAATGAACACTGAAGCTTTCTTT. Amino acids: CASSTGGMNTEAFF. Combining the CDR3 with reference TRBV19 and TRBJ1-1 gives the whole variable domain DGGITQSPKYLFRKEGQNVTLSCEQNLNHDAMYWYRQDPGQGLRLIYYSQIVNDFQKGDIAEGYSVSREKKESFPLTVTSAQKNPTAFYLCASSTGGMNTEAFFGQGTRLTVV.

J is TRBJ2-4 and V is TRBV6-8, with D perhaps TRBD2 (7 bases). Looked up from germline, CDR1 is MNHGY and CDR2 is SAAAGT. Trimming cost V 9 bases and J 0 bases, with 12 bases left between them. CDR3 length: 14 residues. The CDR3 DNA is TGTGCCAGTGGGGGGGGGCTAGCCAAAAACATTCAGTACTTC. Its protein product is CASGGGLAKNIQYF.

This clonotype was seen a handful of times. The CDR3, as DNA: TGTGCCGTCCGGCCTAGCTCCTACAATGAGCAGTTCTTC. This gives the protein CAVRPSSYNEQFF. V gene TRBV7-8 combines with J gene TRBJ2-1; D is unresolved. V shed 11 bases and J shed 0 bases, with 11 bases lying between them. Germline V lookup: CDR1 SGHVS, CDR2 FQNEAQ. The CDR3 sequence is 13 residues long.

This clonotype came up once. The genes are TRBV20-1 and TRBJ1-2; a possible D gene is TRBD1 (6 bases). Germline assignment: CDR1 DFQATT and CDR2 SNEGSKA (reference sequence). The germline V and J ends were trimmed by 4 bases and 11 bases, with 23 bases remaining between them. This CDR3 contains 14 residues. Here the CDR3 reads CSATPNHLSTGYTF. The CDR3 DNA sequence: TGCAGTGCTACTCCCAACCATCTATCAACAGGGTACACCTTC.

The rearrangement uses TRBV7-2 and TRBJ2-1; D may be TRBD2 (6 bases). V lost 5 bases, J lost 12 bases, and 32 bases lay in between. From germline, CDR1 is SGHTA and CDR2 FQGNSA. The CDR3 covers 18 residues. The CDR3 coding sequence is TGTGCCAGCAGCCCACATCAAAGGACCTGGGACTGGGGAGCGCCGCAGTTCTTC. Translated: CASSPHQRTWDWGAPQFF. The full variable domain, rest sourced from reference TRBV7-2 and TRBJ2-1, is GAGVSQSPSNKVTEKGKDVELRCDPISGHTALYWYRQSLGQGLEFLIYFQGNSAPDKSGLPSDRFSAERTGGSVSTLTIQRTQQEDSAVYLCASSPHQRTWDWGAPQFFGPGTRLTVL.

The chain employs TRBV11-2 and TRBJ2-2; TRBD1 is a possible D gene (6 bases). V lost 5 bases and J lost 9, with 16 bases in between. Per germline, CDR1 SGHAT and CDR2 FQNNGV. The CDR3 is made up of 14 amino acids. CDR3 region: CASSRGHPPRELFF. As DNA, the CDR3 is TGTGCCAGCAGCAGGGGACACCCTCCCCGGGAGCTGTTTTTT.

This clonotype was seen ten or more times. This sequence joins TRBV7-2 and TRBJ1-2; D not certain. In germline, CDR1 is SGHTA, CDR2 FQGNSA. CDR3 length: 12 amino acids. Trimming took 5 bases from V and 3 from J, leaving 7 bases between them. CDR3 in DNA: TGTGCCAGCAGCCAAGATTACTATGGCTACACCTTC. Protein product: CASSQDYYGYTF.

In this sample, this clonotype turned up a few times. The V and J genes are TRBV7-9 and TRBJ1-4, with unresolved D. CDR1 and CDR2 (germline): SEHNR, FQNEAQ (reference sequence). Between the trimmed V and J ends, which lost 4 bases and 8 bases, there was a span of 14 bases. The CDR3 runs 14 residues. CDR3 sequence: CASSSGLLGEKLFF. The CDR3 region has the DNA TGTGCCAGCAGCTCTGGGCTGTTGGGGGAAAAACTGTTTTTT.

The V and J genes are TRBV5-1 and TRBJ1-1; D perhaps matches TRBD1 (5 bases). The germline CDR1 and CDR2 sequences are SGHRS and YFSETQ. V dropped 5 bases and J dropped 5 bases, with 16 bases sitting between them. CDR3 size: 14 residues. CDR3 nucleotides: TGCGCCAGCAGTCGGCAGGGAGAGGTTACTGAAGCTTTCTTT. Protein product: CASSRQGEVTEAFF.

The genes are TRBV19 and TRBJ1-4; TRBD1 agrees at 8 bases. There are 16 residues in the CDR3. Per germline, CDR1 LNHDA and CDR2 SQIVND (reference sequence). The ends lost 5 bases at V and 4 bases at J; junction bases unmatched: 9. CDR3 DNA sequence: TGTGCCAGTAGTGGGGACAGGCTCACCGGTAATGAAAAACTGTTTTTT. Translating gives CASSGDRLTGNEKLFF.

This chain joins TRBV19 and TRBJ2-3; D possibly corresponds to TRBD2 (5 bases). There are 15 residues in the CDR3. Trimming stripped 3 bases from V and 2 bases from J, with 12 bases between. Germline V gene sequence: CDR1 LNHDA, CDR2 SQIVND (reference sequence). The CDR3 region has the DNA TGTGCCAGTAGTATGGGAGCCGGCTCCACAGATACGCAGTATTTT. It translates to CASSMGAGSTDTQYF.